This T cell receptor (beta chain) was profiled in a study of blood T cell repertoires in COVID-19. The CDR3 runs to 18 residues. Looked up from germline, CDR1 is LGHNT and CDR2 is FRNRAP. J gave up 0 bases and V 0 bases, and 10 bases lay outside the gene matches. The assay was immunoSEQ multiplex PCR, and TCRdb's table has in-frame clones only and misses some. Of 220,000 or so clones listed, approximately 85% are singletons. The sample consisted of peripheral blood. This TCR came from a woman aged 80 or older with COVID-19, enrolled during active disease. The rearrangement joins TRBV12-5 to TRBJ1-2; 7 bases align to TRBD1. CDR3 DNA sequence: TGTGCTAGTGGTTTGGTAACTGAGGGGGCTCCTCCTAACTATGGCTACACCTTC. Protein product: CASGLVTEGAPPNYGYTF.